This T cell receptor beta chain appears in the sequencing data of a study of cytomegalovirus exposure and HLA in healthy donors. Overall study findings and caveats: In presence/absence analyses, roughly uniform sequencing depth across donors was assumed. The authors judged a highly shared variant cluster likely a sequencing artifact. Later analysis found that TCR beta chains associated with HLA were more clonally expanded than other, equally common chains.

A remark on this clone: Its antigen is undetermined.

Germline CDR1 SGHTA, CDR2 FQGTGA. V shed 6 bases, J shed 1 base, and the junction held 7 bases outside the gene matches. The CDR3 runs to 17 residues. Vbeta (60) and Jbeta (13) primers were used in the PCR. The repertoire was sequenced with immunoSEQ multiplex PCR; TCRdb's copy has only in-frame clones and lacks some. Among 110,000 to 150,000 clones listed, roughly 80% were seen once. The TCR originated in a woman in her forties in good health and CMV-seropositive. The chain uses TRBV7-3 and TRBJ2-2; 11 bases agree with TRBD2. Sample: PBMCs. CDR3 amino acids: CASRISGLAVNTGELFF. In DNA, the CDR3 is TGTGCCAGCAGAATATCGGGACTAGCGGTGAACACCGGGGAGCTGTTTTTT.